The rows below give T cell receptor beta chains drawn from one sample of a study of early T cells in non-severe SARS-CoV-2 infection. TCRdb redid the calling of the 5' RACE reads with MiXCR, one entry per CDR3 protein. This sample has 70,000 or so distinct CDR3 sequences; about 12% occur once, and the top ten carry around 1.3%. Sequenced input: whole blood. The receptors were gathered from an adult who was a healthcare worker with PCR-confirmed SARS-CoV-2 infection or an uninfected control (not recorded which). Each CDR3 is given with its conserved first and last residue. A D gene is named only where the DNA matches it firmly. A row's size may be missing; if present it is once, few, many or a size class.

NA	TRBV12-5	TRBJ2-1	14	many	CASGLVRVGRKQFF	TGTGCTAGTGGTTTGGTACGAGTGGGTAGGAAGCAGTTCTTC
NA	TRBV29-1	TRBJ2-3	12	many	CSVGGLTDTQYF	TGCAGCGTGGGGGGTCTCACAGATACGCAGTATTTT
NA	TRBV7-9	TRBJ1-1	10	many	CASSWGEAFF	TGTGCCAGCAGCTGGGGTGAAGCTTTCTTT
TRBD1	TRBV12-3/TRBV12-4	TRBJ2-3	14	few	CASSSGQGVPTQYF	TGTGCCAGCAGTTCAGGACAGGGGGTCCCCACGCAGTATTTT
NA	TRBV4-3	TRBJ2-2	16	many	CASSQAPKGSSGELFF	TGCGCCAGCAGCCAGGCCCCCAAAGGGAGTTCCGGGGAGCTGTTTTTT
NA	TRBV28	TRBJ1-1	13	many	CASSLTWNTEAFF	TGTGCCAGCAGTTTGACCTGGAACACTGAAGCTTTCTTT
TRBD1	TRBV5-1	TRBJ2-3	16	many	CASSAGTGRSTDTQYF	TGCGCCAGCAGCGCGGGGACAGGCCGTAGCACAGATACGCAGTATTTT
TRBD2	TRBV20-1	TRBJ2-1	14	many	CSAIWTSGSDEQFF	TGCAGTGCTATTTGGACTAGCGGGAGTGATGAGCAGTTCTTC
NA	TRBV6-1	TRBJ1-4	14	NA	CASTYGTTNEKLFF	TGTGCCAGCACTTATGGAACAACTAATGAAAAACTGTTTTTT
NA	TRBV20-1	TRBJ1-5	13	many	CSAGLGAYQPQHF	TGCAGTGCAGGATTGGGGGCTTATCAGCCCCAGCATTTT